The following is a T cell receptor beta chain sequence with its context. This entry comes from a study of blood T cell repertoires in COVID-19. Study information: Some COVID-19 samples were acute and others convalescent; all came from the United States, Italy and Spain. T cells, B-cell-depleted T cells, or PBMCs provided the cDNA or gDNA that served as material.

The CDR3 covers 15 residues. Per germline, CDR1 MGHRA and CDR2 YSYEKL. Trimming took 1 base from V and 5 from J, leaving 12 bases between them. Original processing notes: Reference gene primer amplification yielded estimated nucleated cell counts. Clones were sequenced by immunoSEQ multiplex PCR, and TCRdb holds only the in-frame ones, with some missing. The D gene and trimming were derived from the DNA, and the V and J assignments and clone size from that table. The top ten clones hold about 16% of a sample with 80,000 to 100,000 clones, over 70% of them seen once. The specimen sequenced was peripheral blood. The clonotype comes from a human donor in a cohort sampled during active COVID-19. The rearrangement uses TRBV4-1 and TRBJ1-5, with D perhaps TRBD1 (5 bases). This chain's CDR3 is CASSQGGDLHQPQHF. The CDR3 DNA is TGCGCCAGCAGCCAAGGGGGGGACCTTCATCAGCCCCAGCATTTT.